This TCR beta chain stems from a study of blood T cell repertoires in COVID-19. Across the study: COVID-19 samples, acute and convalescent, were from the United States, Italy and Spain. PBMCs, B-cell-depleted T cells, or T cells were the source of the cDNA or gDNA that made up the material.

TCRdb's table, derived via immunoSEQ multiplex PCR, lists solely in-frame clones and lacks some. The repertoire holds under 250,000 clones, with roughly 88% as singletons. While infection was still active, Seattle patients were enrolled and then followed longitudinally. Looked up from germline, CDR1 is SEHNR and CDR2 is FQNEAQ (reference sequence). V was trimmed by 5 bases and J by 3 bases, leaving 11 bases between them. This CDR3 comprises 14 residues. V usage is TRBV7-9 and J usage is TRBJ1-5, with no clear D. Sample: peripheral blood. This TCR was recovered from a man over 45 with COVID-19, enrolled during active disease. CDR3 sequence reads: CASSIGQANQPQHF. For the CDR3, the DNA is TGTGCCAGCAGCATAGGCCAGGCCAATCAGCCCCAGCATTTT.